The 5 T cell receptor beta chains below were found in one sample sequenced in a study of graft-versus-host responses after intestinal transplantation. Antigens of these TCRs are unknown. Profiling relied on immunoSEQ multiplex PCR, and the TCRdb table lists in-frame clones only, not all of them. The sample has 50,000 to 75,000 clones, around 93% seen once. The sample in question was unstimulated CD4+ T cells sorted from spleen or lymph node cells, obtained before transplant. All receptors come from a human donor who was the organ donor for an intestinal transplant.

This chain connects TRBV7-3 to TRBJ1-6; unclear D gene. The germline V gene has CDR1 SGHTA and CDR2 FQGTGA. Trimming removed 1 base from V and 7 bases from J, with 5 bases in between. The CDR3 sequence is 13 residues long. The CDR3 sequence is CASSLRQNSPLHF. CDR3 sequence (DNA): TGTGCCAGCAGCTTAAGGCAGAATTCACCCCTCCACTTT.

The V call is TRBV18, the J call TRBJ2-1; no clear D gene. In germline, CDR1 is KGHSH, CDR2 LQKENI. Trimming cost V 6 bases and J 4 bases, with 13 bases left between them. The CDR3 consists of 14 residues. The CDR3 region has the DNA TGTGCCAGCTCCATAACTACAATTTACAATGAGCAGTTCTTC. Translating gives CASSITTIYNEQFF.

The CDR3 sequence: CASSPWGLGNEQYF. The CDR3 coding sequence is TGTGCCAGCAGTCCTTGGGGACTAGGAAACGAGCAGTACTTC. V gene TRBV7-3 combines with J gene TRBJ2-7; 8 bases line up with TRBD2. Trimming cost V 6 bases and J 5 bases; bases outside gene matches: 9. The CDR3 sequence is 14 residues long. Looked up from germline, CDR1 is SGHTA and CDR2 is FQGTGA.

This clone was detected only once. The chain employs TRBV6-6 and TRBJ1-2, with TRBD1 identical over 9 bases. From germline, CDR1 is MNHNY and CDR2 SVGAGI (reference sequence). The J segment lost 5 bases and the V segment lost 6 bases, leaving 4 bases of the junction unmatched. This CDR3 comprises 13 residues. The CDR3 reads CASRIGQGYGYTF. CDR3 DNA: TGTGCCAGCAGAATTGGACAGGGGTATGGCTACACCTTC.

The chain is built from TRBV11-2 and TRBJ2-1; 11 nucleotides match TRBD2. Looked up from germline, CDR1 is SGHAT and CDR2 is FQNNGV. The CDR3 length is 18 residues. The ends lost 2 bases at V and 6 bases at J; junction bases unmatched: 12. The CDR3 region has the DNA TGTGCCAGCAGCTTAAGGCCCCCCACTAGCGGGGGTATCAATGAGCAGTTCTTC. It specifies CASSLRPPTSGGINEQFF.